The present TCR beta chain was sequenced within a study of low-dose radiotherapy and immunotherapy resistance in tumors. This clonotype occurred many times. Regarding time point: after trial treatment. This sample's treatment: LDRT plus nivolumab, ipilimumab, low-dose cyclophosphamide and aspirin (RACIN trial). Trimming cost V 7 bases and J 5 bases, with 18 bases left between them. There are 16 residues in the CDR3. Germline CDR1 is MDHEN and CDR2 is SYDVKM. cDNA synthesis used a TRAV/TRBV-specific primer set for both chains. A constant-region primer paired with the V-primer adapter amplified TCRs over about 19 PCR cycles. Each CDR3 protein gets one entry after TCRdb re-called the reads with MiXCR. The sample lists 65,000 to 95,000 distinct CDR3 sequences, under 20% occurring once.

The material sequenced was PBMCs, taken after low-dose radiotherapy plus immunotherapy. The clonotype originates from a male donor with prostate cancer. V usage is TRBV28 and J usage is TRBJ2-6, with D maybe TRBD1 (5 bases). The CDR3 DNA reads as TGTGCCAGCACCACTAACACAGGCGTCCGGGCCAACGTCCTGACTTTC. Amino acids: CASTTNTGVRANVLTF. The full variable domain, its missing parts supplied by reference TRBV28 and TRBJ2-6, is DVKVTQSSRYLVKRTGEKVFLECVQDMDHENMFWYRQDPGLGLRLIYFSYDVKMKEKGDIPEGYSVSREKKERFSLILESASTNQTSMYLCASTTNTGVRANVLTFGAGSRLTVL.